This T cell receptor beta chain was retrieved from a study of T cell responses to AZD1222 COVID-19 vaccine. The wider study: Second-dose timings of about 4 or about 12 weeks were pooled.

Overall study findings and caveats: Epitopes outside B.1.351 and B.1.1.7 mutated regions reportedly drew nearly half of spike TCRs. The study found Spike-specific TCR breadth and depth rose after two AZD1222 doses.

This CDR3 contains 13 residues. V was clipped by 5 bases and J by 8 bases, with 13 bases between them. Germline CDR1 and CDR2: MDHEN and SYDVKM. Assay: immunoSEQ multiplex PCR; the TCRdb copy retains only in-frame clones and omits some. Of 110,000 or so clones in the sample, 85% to 90% were seen once. Comments on this clone: The antigen is not known.

The sequences come from peripheral blood, collected on day 0 of AZD1222 vaccination. The sequence derives from an adult in good health. This chain links TRBV28 with TRBJ1-3; D is uncertain. CDR3 in DNA: TGTGCCAGCAGTCCCGGGCCACTGGACACCATATATTTT. It translates to CASSPGPLDTIYF.